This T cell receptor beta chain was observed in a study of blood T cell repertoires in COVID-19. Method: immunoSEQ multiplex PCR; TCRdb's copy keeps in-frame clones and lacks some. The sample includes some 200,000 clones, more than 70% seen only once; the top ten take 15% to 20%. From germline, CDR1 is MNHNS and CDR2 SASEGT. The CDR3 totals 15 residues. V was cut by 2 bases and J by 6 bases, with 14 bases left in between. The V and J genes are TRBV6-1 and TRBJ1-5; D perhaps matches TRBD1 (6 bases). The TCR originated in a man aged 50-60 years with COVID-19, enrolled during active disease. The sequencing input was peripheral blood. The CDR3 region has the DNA TGTGCCAGCAGTGAACTCGACAGGCGAAGTCAGCCCCAGCATTTT. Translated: CASSELDRRSQPQHF.